This T cell receptor (beta chain) comes out of a study of human T cells and chemical hapten exposure. A single record per CDR3 protein comes from TCRdb applying MiXCR to the RACE reads. The sample carries roughly 100,000 distinct CDR3 sequences, roughly a third recorded once. The time point: patch test 3, about 24 weeks after DPC sensitization. Documented treatment: therapeutic diphenylcyclopropenone sensitization with weekly scalp DPC. The V and J ends lost 2 bases and 2 bases respectively, with 16 bases between them. CDR3 length: 16 amino acids. CDR1 and CDR2 (germline): MNHEY, SMNVEV (reference sequence).

The clonotype was recovered from a man in his forties with alopecia areata. Some clones in this sample may be carry-over from other donors' samples. The chain combines TRBV27 with TRBJ2-7; unclear D gene. Sequencing used whole blood, obtained in connection with sensitization to the hapten diphenylcyclopropenone (DPC). For the CDR3, the DNA is TGTGCCAGCAGTTTAATTCCCGGTGGCAGTACCTACGAGCAGTACTTC. Translated: CASSLIPGGSTYEQYF.